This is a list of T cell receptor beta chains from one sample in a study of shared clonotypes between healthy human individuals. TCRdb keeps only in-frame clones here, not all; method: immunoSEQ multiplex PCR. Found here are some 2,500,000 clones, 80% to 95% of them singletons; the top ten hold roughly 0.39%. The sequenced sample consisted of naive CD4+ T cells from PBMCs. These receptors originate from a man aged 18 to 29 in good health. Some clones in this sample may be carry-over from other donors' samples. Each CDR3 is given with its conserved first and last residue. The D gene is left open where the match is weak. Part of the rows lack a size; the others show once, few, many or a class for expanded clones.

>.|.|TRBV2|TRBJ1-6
TGTGCCAGCAGTGAAGCTTCCACAGGGAAATCACCCCTCCACTTT
CASSEASTGKSPLHF
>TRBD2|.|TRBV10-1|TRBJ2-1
TGCGCCAGCAGTCGACTAGCGGAGACCTACAATGAGCAGTTCTTC
CASSRLAETYNEQFF
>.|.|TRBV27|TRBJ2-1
TGTGCCAGCAACAAGCGGGACACCAATGAGCAGTTCTTC
CASNKRDTNEQFF
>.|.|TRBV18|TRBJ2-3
TGTGCCAGCTCACCACCCACTCCCAGGCCAGATACGCAGTATTTT
CASSPPTPRPDTQYF
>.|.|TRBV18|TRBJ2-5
TGTGCCAGCTCACCACCGAGCGGAGAGACCCAGTACTTC
CASSPPSGETQYF
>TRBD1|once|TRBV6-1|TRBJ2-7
TGTGCCAGCAGTGTCCGGGACAGGGTCCACGAGCAGTACTTC
CASSVRDRVHEQYF
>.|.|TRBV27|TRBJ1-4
TGTGCCAGCAGTTTCCAGGGGACTTTTAATGAAAAACTGTTTTTT
CASSFQGTFNEKLFF
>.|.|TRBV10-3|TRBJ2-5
TGTGCCATCAGTGAGTTGGGGTACACCCAGTACTTC
CAISELGYTQYF
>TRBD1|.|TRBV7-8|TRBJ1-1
TGTGCCAGCAGCCTGACAGGGGACACTGAAGCTTTCTTT
CASSLTGDTEAFF
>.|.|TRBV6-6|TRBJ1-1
TGTGCCAGCAGACGCCAGGTACAGGGGAACACTGAAGCTTTCTTT
CASRRQVQGNTEAFF
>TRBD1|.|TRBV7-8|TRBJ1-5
TGTGCCAGCAGCCCTTGGCGTACAGGGGGCAGGCAGCCCCAGCATTTT
CASSPWRTGGRQPQHF
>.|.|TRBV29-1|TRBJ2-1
TGCAGCGTTGCGAGACGGCTCGGTAATGAGCAGTTCTTC
CSVARRLGNEQFF
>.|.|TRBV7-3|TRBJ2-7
TGTGCCAGCAGTCCGGGGCCCGGCGGGGACGAGCAGTACTTC
CASSPGPGGDEQYF
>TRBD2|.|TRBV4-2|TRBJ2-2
TGTGCCAGCAGCCAAGCGGGGAGACTAGCGGGAGACTCCGGGGAGCTGTTTTTT
CASSQAGRLAGDSGELFF
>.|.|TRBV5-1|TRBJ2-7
TGCGCCAGCAGCGAGCAGGGGGGAGTGTACGAGCAGTACTTC
CASSEQGGVYEQYF
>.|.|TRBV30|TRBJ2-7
TGTGCCTGGAGTACTGGGAACTCCTACGAGCAGTACTTC
CAWSTGNSYEQYF
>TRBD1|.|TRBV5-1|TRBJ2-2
TGCGCCAGCAGCGCATGGGACAGGGGATCCACCGGGGAGCTGTTTTTT
CASSAWDRGSTGELFF
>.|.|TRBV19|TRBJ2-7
TGTGCCAGTAGTATGCCAGGCCGTACCTACGAGCAGTACTTC
CASSMPGRTYEQYF
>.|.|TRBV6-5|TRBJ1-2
TGTGCCAGCAGTTCCCGGGGAGGGGGGCCCTATGGCTACACCTTC
CASSSRGGGPYGYTF
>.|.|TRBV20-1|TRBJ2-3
TGCAGTGCCTCGAAAGCAGATACGCAGTATTTT
CSASKADTQYF
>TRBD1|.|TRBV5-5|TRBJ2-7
TGTGCCAGCAGCTTTTGGGACAGAACCTACGAGCAGTACTTC
CASSFWDRTYEQYF
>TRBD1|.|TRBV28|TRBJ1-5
TGTGCCAGCAGTAATTACAGGGGAAGCAATCAGCCCCAGCATTTT
CASSNYRGSNQPQHF
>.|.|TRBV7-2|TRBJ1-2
TGTGCCAGCAGCCTAGCCCAGGGGAACTATGGCTACACCTTC
CASSLAQGNYGYTF
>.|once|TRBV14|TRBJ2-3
TGTGCCAGCAGCCGGGACCTCGGCACAGATACGCAGTATTTT
CASSRDLGTDTQYF
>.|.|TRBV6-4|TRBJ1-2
TGTGCCAGCAGTGACTCGAGAGGGGGACGGATCTATGGCTACACCTTC
CASSDSRGGRIYGYTF
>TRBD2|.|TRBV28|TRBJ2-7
TGTGCCAGCAGTCTCCATAGCGGGAGGGCCTCCTACGAGCAGTACTTC
CASSLHSGRASYEQYF
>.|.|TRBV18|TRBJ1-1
TGTGCCAGCTCACCCGGGGCCCTAGAAGCTTTCTTT
CASSPGALEAFF
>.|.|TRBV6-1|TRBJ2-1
TGTGCCAGCAGTGATAGCGTTAGCTCCTACAATGAGCAGTTCTTC
CASSDSVSSYNEQFF
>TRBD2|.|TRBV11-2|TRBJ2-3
TGTGCCAGCAGCTTAGGATTAGCGGGAGCGTACTCGGCAGATACGCAGTATTTT
CASSLGLAGAYSADTQYF
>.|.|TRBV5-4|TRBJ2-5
TGTGCCAGCAGCCCTCGGGGGCGAGAGACCCAGTACTTC
CASSPRGRETQYF
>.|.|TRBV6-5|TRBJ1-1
TGTGCCAGCAGTTACAGGCAAAGCACTGAAGCTTTCTTT
CASSYRQSTEAFF
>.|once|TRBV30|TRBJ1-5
TGTGCCTGGAGTGTACTGACCCAGGGGCAGCCCCAGCATTTT
CAWSVLTQGQPQHF
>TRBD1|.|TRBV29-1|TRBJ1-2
TGCAGCGTTGAGTCGGCAGGGGGAAACTATGGCTACACCTTC
CSVESAGGNYGYTF
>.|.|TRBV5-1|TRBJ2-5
TGCGCCAGCAGAGGCGTAGCGGTCCAAGAGACCCAGTACTTC
CASRGVAVQETQYF
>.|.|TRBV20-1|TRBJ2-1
TGCAGTGCCGGGACTGAGCAGTTCTTC
CSAGTEQFF
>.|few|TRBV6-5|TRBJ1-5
TGTGCCAGCAGCTTGAACGGCTATCAGCCCCAGCATTTT
CASSLNGYQPQHF
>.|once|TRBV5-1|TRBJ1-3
TGCGCCAGCAGCCCCCAGGGGAACGGCCTAGGAAACACCATATATTTT
CASSPQGNGLGNTIYF
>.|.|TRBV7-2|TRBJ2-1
TGTGCCAGCAGCTTAGCGAGGTCCTACAATGAGCAGTTCTTC
CASSLARSYNEQFF
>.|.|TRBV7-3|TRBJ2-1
TGTGCCAGCAGCCCGAACAGGGCTAGCGGATACAATGAGCAGTTCTTC
CASSPNRASGYNEQFF
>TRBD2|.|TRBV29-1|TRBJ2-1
TGCAGCCTTGAGGGGTCTAGCGGTAGCTACAATGAGCAGTTCTTC
CSLEGSSGSYNEQFF
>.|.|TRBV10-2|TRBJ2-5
TGCGCCAGCAGTGAGTCGACTCGGTCTAGCCGAGACCGGGAGACCCAGTACTTC
CASSESTRSSRDRETQYF
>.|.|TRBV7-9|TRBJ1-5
TGTGCCAGCAGCTTAGGCAGCAGCAATAGCAATCAGCCCCAGCATTTT
CASSLGSSNSNQPQHF
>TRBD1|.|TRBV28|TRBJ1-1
TGTGCCAGCAGGAGACAGGGACCCAACACTGAAGCTTTCTTT
CASRRQGPNTEAFF
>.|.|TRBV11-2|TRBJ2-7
TGTGCCAGCAGCCCGTCAGGGACTCGACTAGGGGACTACGAGCAGTACTTC
CASSPSGTRLGDYEQYF
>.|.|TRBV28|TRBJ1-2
TGTGCCAGCAGACCCCCCGCTCCGGGCTACACCTTC
CASRPPAPGYTF
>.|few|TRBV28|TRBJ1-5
TGTGCCAGCAGGCCCGGGACACCGAATCAGCCCCAGCATTTT
CASRPGTPNQPQHF
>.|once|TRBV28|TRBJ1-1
TGTGCCAGCAGTTCATTTAGGGCCTTCGAGAACACTGAAGCTTTCTTT
CASSSFRAFENTEAFF
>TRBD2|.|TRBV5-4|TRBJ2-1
TGTGCCAGCAGCTTGGGGCGGGAGTGGTACAATGAGCAGTTCTTC
CASSLGREWYNEQFF
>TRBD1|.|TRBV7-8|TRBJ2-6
TGTGCCAGCAGCCCCCGGACAGGGGGCGCAGTTTTC
CASSPRTGGAVF
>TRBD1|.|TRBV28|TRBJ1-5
TGTGCCAGCAGCAGGGGGTATCAGCCCCAGCATTTT
CASSRGYQPQHF